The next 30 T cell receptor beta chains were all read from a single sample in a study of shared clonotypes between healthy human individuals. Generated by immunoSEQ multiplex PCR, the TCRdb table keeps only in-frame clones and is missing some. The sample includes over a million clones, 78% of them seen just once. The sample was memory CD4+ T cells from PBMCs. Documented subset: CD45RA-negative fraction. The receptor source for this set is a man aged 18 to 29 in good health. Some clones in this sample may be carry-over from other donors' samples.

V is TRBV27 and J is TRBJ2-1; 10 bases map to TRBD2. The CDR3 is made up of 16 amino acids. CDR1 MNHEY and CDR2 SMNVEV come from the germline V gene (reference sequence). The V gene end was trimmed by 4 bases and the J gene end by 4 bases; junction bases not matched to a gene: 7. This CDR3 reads CASSSLAGGGYNEQFF. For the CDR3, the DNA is TGTGCCAGCAGTTCCTTAGCGGGAGGAGGTTACAATGAGCAGTTCTTC.

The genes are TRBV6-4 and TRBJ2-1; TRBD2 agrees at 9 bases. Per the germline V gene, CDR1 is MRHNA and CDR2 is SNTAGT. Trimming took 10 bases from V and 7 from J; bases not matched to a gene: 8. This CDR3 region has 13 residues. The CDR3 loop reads CAIPREGSNEQFF. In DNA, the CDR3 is TGTGCCATCCCGCGGGAGGGTAGTAATGAGCAGTTCTTC.

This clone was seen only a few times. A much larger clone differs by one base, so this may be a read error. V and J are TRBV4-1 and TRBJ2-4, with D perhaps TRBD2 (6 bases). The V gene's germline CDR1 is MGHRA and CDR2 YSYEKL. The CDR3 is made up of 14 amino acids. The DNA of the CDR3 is TGCGCCAGCAGCCAAGCGGGAGCCAAAAACATTCAGCACTTC. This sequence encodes CASSQAGAKNIQHF.

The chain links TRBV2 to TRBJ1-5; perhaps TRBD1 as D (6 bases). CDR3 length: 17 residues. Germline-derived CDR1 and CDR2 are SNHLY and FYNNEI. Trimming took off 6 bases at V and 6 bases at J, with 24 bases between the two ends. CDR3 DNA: TGTGCCAGCAGGGACGATAACACAGGGAGGGCAGGTCAGCCCCAGCATTTT. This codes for CASRDDNTGRAGQPQHF.

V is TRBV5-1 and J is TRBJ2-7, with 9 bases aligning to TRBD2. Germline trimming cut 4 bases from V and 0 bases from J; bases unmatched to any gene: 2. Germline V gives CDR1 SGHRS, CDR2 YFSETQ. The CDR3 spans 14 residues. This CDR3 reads CASSRTSDSYEQYF. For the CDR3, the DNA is TGCGCCAGCAGCAGGACTAGCGACTCCTACGAGCAGTACTTC.

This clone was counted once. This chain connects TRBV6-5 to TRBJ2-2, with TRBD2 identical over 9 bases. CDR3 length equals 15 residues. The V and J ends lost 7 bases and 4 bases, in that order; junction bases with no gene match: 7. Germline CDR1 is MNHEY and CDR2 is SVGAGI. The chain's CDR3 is CASKRLAGSTGELFF. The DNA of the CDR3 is TGTGCCAGCAAACGGCTAGCGGGGAGCACCGGGGAGCTGTTTTTT.

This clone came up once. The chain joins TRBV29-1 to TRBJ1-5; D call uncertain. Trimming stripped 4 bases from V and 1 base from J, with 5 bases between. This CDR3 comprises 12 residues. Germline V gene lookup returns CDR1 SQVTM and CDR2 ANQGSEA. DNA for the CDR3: TGCAGCGTTGCAGAGAGCAATCAGCCCCAGCATTTT. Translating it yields CSVAESNQPQHF.

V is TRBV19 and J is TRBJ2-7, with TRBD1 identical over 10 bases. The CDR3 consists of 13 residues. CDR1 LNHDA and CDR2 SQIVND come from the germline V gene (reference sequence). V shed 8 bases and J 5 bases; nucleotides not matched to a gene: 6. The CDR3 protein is CASSGTGEDEQYF. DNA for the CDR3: TGTGCCAGTTCCGGGACAGGGGAAGACGAGCAGTACTTC.

The CDR3 DNA reads as TGTGCCAGCAGCTTAGGGGGCATAGGGTACGAGCAGTACTTC. It specifies CASSLGGIGYEQYF. This sequence joins TRBV7-8 and TRBJ2-7, with a tentative D call TRBD1 (5 bases). CDR1 and CDR2 (germline): SGHVS, FQNEAQ. Trimming stripped 1 base from V and 4 bases from J, with 11 bases between. The CDR3 is 14 amino acids.

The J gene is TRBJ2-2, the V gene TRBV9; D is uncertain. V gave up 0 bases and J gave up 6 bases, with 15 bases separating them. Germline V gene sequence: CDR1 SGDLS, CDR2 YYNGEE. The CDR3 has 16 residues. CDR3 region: CASSVGQPNRAGELFF. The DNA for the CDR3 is TGTGCCAGCAGCGTAGGTCAGCCCAACAGAGCCGGGGAGCTGTTTTTT.

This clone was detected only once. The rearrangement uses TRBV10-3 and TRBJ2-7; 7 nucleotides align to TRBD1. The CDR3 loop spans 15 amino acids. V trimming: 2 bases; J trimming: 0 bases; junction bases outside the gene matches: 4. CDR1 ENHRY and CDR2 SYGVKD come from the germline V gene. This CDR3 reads CAISERSGGSYEQYF. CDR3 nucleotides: TGTGCCATCAGTGAGAGGTCAGGGGGCTCCTACGAGCAGTACTTC.

As DNA, the CDR3 is TGTGCCAGCAGCATACAGGGGGTAGCTGAAGCTTTCTTT. It is translated as CASSIQGVAEAFF. V usage is TRBV6-5 and J usage is TRBJ1-1; 8 bases match TRBD1. The CDR3 spans 13 residues. After removal of 6 bases from V and 6 bases from J, the junction contained 6 bases not matched to a gene. The V gene's germline CDR1 is MNHEY and CDR2 SVGAGI.

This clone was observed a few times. CDR3 loop: CASSLSLGDTEAFF. The CDR3 region has the DNA TGTGCCAGCAGTTTATCTCTTGGGGACACTGAAGCTTTCTTT. This chain uses TRBV28 with TRBJ1-1; D unclear. This CDR3 is built from 14 residues. Trimming shortened V by 1 base and J by 3 bases, and 9 bases separated the two germline ends. Looked up from germline, CDR1 is MDHEN and CDR2 is SYDVKM.

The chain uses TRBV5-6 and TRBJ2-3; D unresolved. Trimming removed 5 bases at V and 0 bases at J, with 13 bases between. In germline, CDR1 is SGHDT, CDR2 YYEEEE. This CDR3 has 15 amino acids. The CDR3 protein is CASRAFLSSTDTQYF. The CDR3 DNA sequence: TGTGCCAGCAGGGCGTTTTTGAGTAGCACAGATACGCAGTATTTT.

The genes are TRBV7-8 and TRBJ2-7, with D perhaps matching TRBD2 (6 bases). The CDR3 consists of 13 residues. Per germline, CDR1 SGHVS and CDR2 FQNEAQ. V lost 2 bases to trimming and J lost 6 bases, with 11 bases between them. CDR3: CASSLLLEGEQYF. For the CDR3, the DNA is TGTGCCAGCAGCTTACTCTTGGAGGGCGAGCAGTACTTC.

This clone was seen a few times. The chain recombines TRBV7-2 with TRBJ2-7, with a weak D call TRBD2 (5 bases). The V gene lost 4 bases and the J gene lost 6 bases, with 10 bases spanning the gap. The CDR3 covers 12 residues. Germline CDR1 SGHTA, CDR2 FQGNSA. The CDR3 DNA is TGTGCCAGCAGCTCTGAGCGGAGCGAGCAGTACTTC. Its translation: CASSSERSEQYF.

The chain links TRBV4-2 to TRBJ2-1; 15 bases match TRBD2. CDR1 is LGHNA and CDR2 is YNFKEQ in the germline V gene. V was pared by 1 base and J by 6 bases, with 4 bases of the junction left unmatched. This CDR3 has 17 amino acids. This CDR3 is CASSQGTSGRASNEQFF. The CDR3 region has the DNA TGTGCCAGCAGCCAAGGGACTAGCGGGAGGGCTTCCAATGAGCAGTTCTTC.

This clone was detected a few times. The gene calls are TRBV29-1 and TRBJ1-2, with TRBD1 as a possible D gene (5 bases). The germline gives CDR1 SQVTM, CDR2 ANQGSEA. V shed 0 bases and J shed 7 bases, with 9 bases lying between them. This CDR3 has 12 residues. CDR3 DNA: TGCAGCGTTGAAGATCAAGGGGTTGGCTACACCTTC. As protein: CSVEDQGVGYTF.

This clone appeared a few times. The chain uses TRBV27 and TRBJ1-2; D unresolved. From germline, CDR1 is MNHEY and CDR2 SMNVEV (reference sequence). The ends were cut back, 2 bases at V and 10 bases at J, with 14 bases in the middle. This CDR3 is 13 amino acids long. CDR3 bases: TGTGCCAGCAGTTTAGGGTACCCAGGCGTCTACACCTTC. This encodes CASSLGYPGVYTF.

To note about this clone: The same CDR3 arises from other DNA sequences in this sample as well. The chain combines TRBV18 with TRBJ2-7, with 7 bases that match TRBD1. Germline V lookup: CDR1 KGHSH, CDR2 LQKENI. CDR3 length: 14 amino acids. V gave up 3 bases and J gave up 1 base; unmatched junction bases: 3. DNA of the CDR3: TGTGCCAGCTCACCCGGGACAGCATCCTACGAGCAGTACTTC. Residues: CASSPGTASYEQYF.

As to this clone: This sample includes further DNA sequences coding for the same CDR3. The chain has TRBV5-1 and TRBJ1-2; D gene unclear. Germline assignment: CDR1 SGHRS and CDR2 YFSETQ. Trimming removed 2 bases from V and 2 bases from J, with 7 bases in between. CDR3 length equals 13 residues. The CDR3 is CASSLGGNYGYTF. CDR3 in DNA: TGCGCCAGCAGCTTAGGAGGAAACTATGGCTACACCTTC.

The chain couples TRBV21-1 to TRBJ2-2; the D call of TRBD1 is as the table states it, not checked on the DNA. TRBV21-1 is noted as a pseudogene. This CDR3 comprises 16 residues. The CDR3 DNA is TGTGCCAGCACCCCCGGGACAGGGGGCTTGTCCGGGGAGCTGTTTTTT. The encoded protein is CASTPGTGGLSGELFF.

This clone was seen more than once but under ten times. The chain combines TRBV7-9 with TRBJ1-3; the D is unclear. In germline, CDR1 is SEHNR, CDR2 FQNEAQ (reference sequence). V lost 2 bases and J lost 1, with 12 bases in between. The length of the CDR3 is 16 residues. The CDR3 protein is CASSLWMSPSGNTIYF. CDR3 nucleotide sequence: TGTGCCAGCAGCTTATGGATGTCGCCGTCTGGAAACACCATATATTTT. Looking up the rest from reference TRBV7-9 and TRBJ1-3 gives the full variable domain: DTGVSQNPRHKITKRGQNVTFRCDPISEHNRLYWYRQTLGQGPEFLTYFQNEAQLEKSRLLSDRFSAERPKGSFSTLEIQRTEQGDSAMYLCASSLWMSPSGNTIYFGEGSWLTVV.

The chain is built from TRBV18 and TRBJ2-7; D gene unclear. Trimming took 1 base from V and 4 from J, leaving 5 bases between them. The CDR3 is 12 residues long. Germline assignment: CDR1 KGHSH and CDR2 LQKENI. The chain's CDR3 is CASSPLQYEQYF. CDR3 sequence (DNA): TGTGCCAGCTCACCACTCCAGTACGAGCAGTACTTC.

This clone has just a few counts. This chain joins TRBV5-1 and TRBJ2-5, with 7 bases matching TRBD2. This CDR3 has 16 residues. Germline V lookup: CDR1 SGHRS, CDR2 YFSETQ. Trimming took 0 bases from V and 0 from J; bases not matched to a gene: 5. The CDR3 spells CASSLGQAGYQETQYF. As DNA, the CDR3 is TGCGCCAGCAGCTTGGGTCAAGCGGGGTACCAAGAGACCCAGTACTTC.

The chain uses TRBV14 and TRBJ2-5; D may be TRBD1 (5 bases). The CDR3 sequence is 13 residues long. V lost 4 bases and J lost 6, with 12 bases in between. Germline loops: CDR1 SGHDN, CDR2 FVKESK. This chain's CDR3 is CASSLQVRKTQYF. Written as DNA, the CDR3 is TGTGCCAGCAGCCTACAGGTCCGGAAGACCCAGTACTTC.

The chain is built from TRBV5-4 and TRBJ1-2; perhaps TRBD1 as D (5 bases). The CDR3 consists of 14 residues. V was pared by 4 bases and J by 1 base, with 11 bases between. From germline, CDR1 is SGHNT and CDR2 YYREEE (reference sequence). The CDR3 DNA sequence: TGTGCCAGCAGCCGCGCAGGGTTTAACTATGGCTACACCTTC. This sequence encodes CASSRAGFNYGYTF.

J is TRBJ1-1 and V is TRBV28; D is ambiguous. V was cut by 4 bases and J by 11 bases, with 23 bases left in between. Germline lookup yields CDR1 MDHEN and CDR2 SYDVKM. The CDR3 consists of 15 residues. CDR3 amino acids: CASSSAGNNVGDAFF. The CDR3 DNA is TGTGCCAGCAGTTCGGCGGGAAACAATGTTGGCGACGCTTTCTTT.

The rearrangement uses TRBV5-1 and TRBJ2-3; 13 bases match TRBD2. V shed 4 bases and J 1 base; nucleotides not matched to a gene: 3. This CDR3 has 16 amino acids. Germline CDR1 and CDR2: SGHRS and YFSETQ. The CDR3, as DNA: TGCGCCAGCAGCCATGGGACTAGCGGGGGCACAGATACGCAGTATTTT. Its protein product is CASSHGTSGGTDTQYF. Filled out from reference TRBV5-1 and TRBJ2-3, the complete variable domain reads KAGVTQTPRYLIKTRGQQVTLSCSPISGHRSVSWYQQTPGQGLQFLFEYFSETQRNKGNFPGRFSGRQFSNSRSEMNVSTLELGDSALYLCASSHGTSGGTDTQYFGPGTRLTVL.

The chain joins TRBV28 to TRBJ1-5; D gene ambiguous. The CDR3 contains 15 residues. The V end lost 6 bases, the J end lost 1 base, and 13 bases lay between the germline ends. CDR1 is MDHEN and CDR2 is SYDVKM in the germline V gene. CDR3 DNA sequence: TGTGCCAGCAGAGACATGCCCCTAAGCAATCAGCCCCAGCATTTT. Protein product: CASRDMPLSNQPQHF.